This note documents a single T cell receptor (beta chain) sequence. The antigen it binds to is not known. No much larger clone is present one base from it, and per-base qualities are unavailable. The sample originates from a study of cytomegalovirus exposure and HLA in healthy donors (dated by TCRdb to 2016 to 2017). A note on the overall study: According to an earlier analysis of 587 of the donors, about 179 million T cells yielded over 100 million unique TCR beta sequences and roughly 280 Gb of sequence data. The number of typed donors differed by locus: roughly 629-640 for A, B, C, DRB1 and DQB1; approximately 530 for DQA1; approximately 600 for DPA1; and around 470 for DPB1. The study used immunosequencing to profile the T cell repertoires of approximately 630 subjects and linked those repertoires to cytomegalovirus serostatus. Besides the first cohort of about 730 subjects, a separate validation cohort made up of 120 different subjects was used. Every repertoire in the discovery cohort had been generated on one and the same sequencing platform. To predict cytomegalovirus infection status, the study combined high-throughput TCR immunosequencing, statistical association of individual TCRs with disease status, and machine learning. Four or five DR-DQ haplotypes were handled as single units for association and clustering because linkage in the cohort was strong. The aim of the study was to test whether cataloging public T cell receptors could identify signatures of past pathogen exposure. HLA typing included class I and class II loci at four-digit resolution. Alongside the repertoire data, information on donor age, sex, ethnicity and CMV serostatus was compiled. About 300 gigabases of sequencing data and some 85 million unique TCR sequences were included in an early release covering roughly 600 HLA-typed donors. The later analysis used no new phenotypic data to find candidate immune exposures, relying instead on TCR beta sequences and their occurrence across donors. To decide whether each TCR beta V gene segment behaved as functional or pseudogenic, an earlier analysis of some 600 of the donors relied on high-throughput TCR beta sequencing. A later analysis re-examined previously published TCR beta repertoires from more than 600 donors and added high-resolution HLA genotyping to investigate patterns of TCR occurrence. A later genetic analysis used genome-wide SNP genotypes for about 60% of the roughly 700 donors, treating that subset as a discovery cohort. Among about 400 genotyped donors of the cohort, an average of about 240,000 unique TCR beta nucleotide sequences was sequenced per donor, of which about 19% were non-productive. Among the 398 genotyped donors, around 81% belonged to the genetic ancestry cluster associated with self-reported Caucasian donors.

The cohort consisted of 666 healthy bone marrow donors. At the time of sampling, every cohort member was nominally healthy, though immune exposures that went unrecorded were likely present. The donor tested CMV seronegative, placing the donor among the approximately 400 seronegative members of the cohort. Each donor provided a peripheral blood sample, and peripheral blood mononuclear cells were used for TCR beta sequencing. The Qiagen DNeasy Blood Extraction Kit was used to extract genomic DNA from the blood cell samples. The study at large found these results: A further reported finding was that TCR beta sequences accurately predicted the HLA-A and HLA-B alleles for most subjects in the first cohort. A group of highly shared sequence variants was considered likely to be a technical artifact of the sequencing pipeline. In this cohort, only TCR beta chains were sequenced, and detectable features were limited by the absence of alpha or paired-chain data. V-gene and J-gene trimming of TCR beta chains was associated with a missense DCLRE1C variant in a later genetic analysis, and the association was replicated in an independent cohort. HLA typing was unavailable for some donors at each locus, so association tests used only the typed subset. Most TCR sequences were observed very rarely across donors, whereas some public TCRs were present in many individuals. A later analysis reported that several top co-occurrence clusters appeared linked to parvovirus B19, influenza, CMV and Epstein-Barr virus. Broadly in line with IMGT annotations, most TCR beta V segments showed up in productive rearrangements about 90% or about 30% of the time in an earlier analysis of several hundred of the donors. Sequencing depth was assumed to be roughly uniform across donors in the presence/absence analyses, though that assumption may not hold. In a later analysis, around 15,000 TCR beta sequences were associated with specific HLA alleles at a false discovery rate of 0.05. Over 15 rarely observed V segments, including chromosome 9 orphons, were excluded from the earlier analysis of approximately 500 of the donors because counts were too low. Strong co-occurrence of HLA alleles, especially DR and DQ, made assigning TCR associations to individual alleles difficult. In a later analysis, TCR association rates were found to vary across HLA loci, with the most associated TCRs seen for DRB1 alleles and the fewest for HLA-C alleles. The study listed 164 TCR beta chains as associated with cytomegalovirus. CMV serostatus was the only immune exposure information available for the cohort. The authors suggested that the approach could potentially be generalized to other disease states and immunological phenotypes. The 87-base-pair reads could not distinguish some IMGT-functional V segments, including TRBV6-2 and TRBV6-3, so those segments were excluded. In both the original and validation cohorts, the classifier was reported to diagnose cytomegalovirus status with high specificity and sensitivity. A later genetic analysis reported fewer N-insertions in productive TCRs among donors in an Asian-associated ancestry cluster than the roughly 670-donor mean. Linkage disequilibrium might explain the correlated functional status among segregating V segments, but an unknown experimental factor could not be ruled out. Compared with equally common non-associated chains, HLA-associated TCR beta chains in a later analysis were more clonally expanded and had lower generation probabilities. According to a later analysis, most CMV-associated TCR beta chains appeared to be HLA-restricted, and the HLA associations seemed to be driven largely by CMV exposure. Three of the identified cytomegalovirus-associated TCR beta chains were confirmed in vitro to be specific for cytomegalovirus antigens.

Its CDR3 holds 14 amino acids, cysteine through phenylalanine. Only the CDR3 portion is preserved as DNA: 42 bases, with reading frame beginning at the first base. Trimming removed 5 bases from V and 7 bases from J, leaving 17 bases between the germline ends. As encoded in the germline V gene (reference sequence), CDR1 is MNHEY while CDR2 is SMNVEV. Receptors were amplified or captured by the immunoSEQ multiplex PCR assay. For the multiplex PCR, a mixture combining 60 forward primers for TCR Vbeta segments and 13 reverse primers for TCR Jbeta segments was used. The CDR3 region of rearranged TCR beta genes was amplified from genomic DNA with a multiplex PCR assay. The amplified TCR beta libraries were sequenced on the Illumina HiSeq System as 87-base-pair reads. Per the authors' processing: In a later analysis, some 80 million unique TCR beta chains were counted across the 666 repertoires, and roughly 11 million of these chains were shared by at least two donors. Raw reads were error-corrected and collapsed into unique sequences with a nearest-neighbor algorithm that merged closely related sequences to remove PCR and sequencing errors. Alignment of CDR3 sequences to IMGT reference sequences was used to assign V, D and J gene segments. For a sequence to be retained, a match of at least six nucleotides was required to both a V gene segment and a J gene segment. Rearrangements were called productive when the CDR3 lacked stop codons and stayed in frame with V and J; all others were non-productive. CDR3 was defined by IMGT convention, running from the second conserved V-encoded cysteine to the conserved J-encoded phenylalanine. In an earlier analysis of approximately 500 of the donors, sequences lacking an unambiguous match to a single V gene segment were excluded. An earlier analysis of fewer than 650 of the donors classified V segments as functional when productive rearrangements were above 56.7% and as segregating when the standard deviation between donors was above 5%. A statistical classification framework was built for diagnosing cytomegalovirus status from the catalog of TCR beta chain sequences. V and J gene assignment, in a later analysis, came from comparing TCR nucleotide sequences with IMGT/GENE-DB human TR gene sequences. A later analysis assigned CDR3 sequences and most-parsimonious VDJ recombination scenarios with the TCRdist pipeline. A later analysis defined each TCR beta chain by its CDR3 amino acid sequence plus V-gene family, and excluded reads lacking a unique V-gene family. To address suspected cross-contamination and a sequencing artifact, a later analysis removed a few hundred highly shared, low-generation-probability nucleotide sequences. In a later analysis, a clonal expansion index for each public chain was calculated from normalized within-repertoire ranks of inferred template counts. A later analysis computed generation probabilities with a VDJ recombination model fitted to out-of-frame rearrangements, and checked the results against IGoR. A later analysis scored TCR-TCR, TCR-HLA and TCR-CMV co-occurrence with hypergeometric tests, applying a repertoire-size bias correction to TCR pairs. False discovery rates were estimated in a later analysis by permuting HLA or CMV assignments 20 times. A later analysis grouped co-occurring TCRs with DBSCAN, adding TCRdist sequence similarity when clustering within HLA-allele-positive subsets. Co-occurrence clustering excluded repertoires with fewer than 30,000 or more than 120,000 public chains, plus five with anomalous nucleotide sharing. In its TCRdb copy, this immuneACCESS table keeps in-frame sequences only and misses some clones. Where compared with another copy, unresolved V genes explain less than half of these, and the others have no known cause. The DNA was the basis for D and trimming; V, J and clone size are from that table. The sample records roughly 26,000 clones, approximately 70% of which are singletons. The top ten hold more than 3.5% of the sample.

The chain is assembled from TRBV27 and TRBJ1-1, with no confident D gene call. The specimen was PBMCs. The clonotype comes from a woman in her 50s in good health and CMV-seronegative. The CDR3 region: CASSNSRNLNEAFF. At the DNA level, the sequence is TGTGCCAGCAGTAATTCCAGGAACCTCAATGAAGCTTTCTTT.